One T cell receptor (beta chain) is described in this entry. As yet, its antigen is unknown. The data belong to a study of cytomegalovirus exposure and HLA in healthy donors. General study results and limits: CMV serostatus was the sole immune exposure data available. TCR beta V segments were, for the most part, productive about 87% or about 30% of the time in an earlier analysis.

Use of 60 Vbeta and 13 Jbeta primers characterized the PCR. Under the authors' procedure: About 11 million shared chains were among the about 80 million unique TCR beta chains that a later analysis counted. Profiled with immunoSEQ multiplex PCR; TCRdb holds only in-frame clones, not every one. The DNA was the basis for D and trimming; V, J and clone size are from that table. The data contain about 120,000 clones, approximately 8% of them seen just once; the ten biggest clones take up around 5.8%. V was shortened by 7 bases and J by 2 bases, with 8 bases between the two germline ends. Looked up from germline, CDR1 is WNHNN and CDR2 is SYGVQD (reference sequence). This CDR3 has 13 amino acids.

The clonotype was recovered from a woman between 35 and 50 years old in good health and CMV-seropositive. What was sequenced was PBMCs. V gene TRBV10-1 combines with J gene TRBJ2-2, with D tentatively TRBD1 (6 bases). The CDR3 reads CASTQGNTGELFF. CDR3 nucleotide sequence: TGCGCCAGCACACAGGGAAACACCGGGGAGCTGTTTTTT.